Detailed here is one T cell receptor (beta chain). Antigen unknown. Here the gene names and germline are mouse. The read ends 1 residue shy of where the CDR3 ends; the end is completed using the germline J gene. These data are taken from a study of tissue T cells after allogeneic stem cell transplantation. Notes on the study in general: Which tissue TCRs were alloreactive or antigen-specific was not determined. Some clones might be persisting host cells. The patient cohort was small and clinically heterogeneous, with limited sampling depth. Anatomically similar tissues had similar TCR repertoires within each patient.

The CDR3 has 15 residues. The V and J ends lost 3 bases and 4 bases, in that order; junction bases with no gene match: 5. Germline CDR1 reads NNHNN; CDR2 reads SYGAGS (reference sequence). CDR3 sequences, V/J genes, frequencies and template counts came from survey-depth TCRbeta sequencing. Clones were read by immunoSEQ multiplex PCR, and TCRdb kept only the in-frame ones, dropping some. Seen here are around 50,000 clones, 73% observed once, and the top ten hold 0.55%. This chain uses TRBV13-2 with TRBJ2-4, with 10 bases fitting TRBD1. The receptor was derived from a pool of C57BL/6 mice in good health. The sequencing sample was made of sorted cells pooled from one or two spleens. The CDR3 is CASGGTGGGENTLYF. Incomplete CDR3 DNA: TGTGCCAGCGGTGGGACAGGGGGTGGAGAAAACACCTTGTAC.